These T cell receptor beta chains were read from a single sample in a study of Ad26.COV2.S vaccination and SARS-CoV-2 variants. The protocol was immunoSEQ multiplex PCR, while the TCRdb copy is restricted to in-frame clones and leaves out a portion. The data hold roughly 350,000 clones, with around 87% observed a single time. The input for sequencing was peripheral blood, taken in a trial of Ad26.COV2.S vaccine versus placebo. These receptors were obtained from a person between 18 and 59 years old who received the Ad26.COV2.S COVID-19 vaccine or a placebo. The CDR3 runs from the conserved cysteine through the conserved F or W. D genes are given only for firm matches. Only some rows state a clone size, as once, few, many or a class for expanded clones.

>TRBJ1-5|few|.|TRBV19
CASRMGLYSNQPQHF
TGTGCCAGTAGAATGGGACTGTATAGCAATCAGCCCCAGCATTTT
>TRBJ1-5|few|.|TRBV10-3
CAISESPGLQPQHF
TGTGCCATCAGTGAGTCGCCGGGGCTTCAGCCCCAGCATTTT
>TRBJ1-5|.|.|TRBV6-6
CASSFGVAQHF
TGTGCCAGCAGTTTTGGAGTAGCCCAGCATTTT
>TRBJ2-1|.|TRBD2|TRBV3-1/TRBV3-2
CASSQEAGLAGYEQFF
TGTGCCAGCAGCCAAGAGGCGGGACTAGCGGGGTATGAGCAGTTCTTC
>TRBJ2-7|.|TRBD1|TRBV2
CASSDRPYEQYF
TGTGCCAGCTCGGACAGGCCCTACGAGCAGTACTTC
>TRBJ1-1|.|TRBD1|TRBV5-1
CASSSPETGGGAFF
TGCGCCAGCAGTTCCCCCGAGACAGGGGGCGGGGCTTTCTTT
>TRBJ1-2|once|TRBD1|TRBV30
CAWSVRQGDSGYTF
TGTGCCTGGAGTGTACGGCAGGGGGATAGTGGCTACACCTTC
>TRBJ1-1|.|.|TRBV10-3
CAIRERNEAFF
TGTGCCATCAGGGAGCGTAATGAAGCTTTCTTT
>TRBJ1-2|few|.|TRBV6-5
CASHERAYGYTF
TGTGCCAGCCACGAGAGGGCGTATGGCTACACCTTC
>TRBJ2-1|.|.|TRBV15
CATSLRDYNEQFF
TGTGCCACCAGCCTTCGGGACTACAATGAGCAGTTCTTC
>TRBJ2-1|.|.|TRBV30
CAWDRRGGYNEQFF
TGTGCCTGGGACCGAAGGGGGGGTTACAATGAGCAGTTCTTC
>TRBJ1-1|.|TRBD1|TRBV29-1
CSVEDQWTGPNTEAFF
TGCAGCGTTGAAGATCAGTGGACAGGGCCTAACACTGAAGCTTTCTTT
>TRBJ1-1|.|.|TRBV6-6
CASSYSALSNTEAFF
TGTGCCAGCAGTTACTCTGCACTATCGAACACTGAAGCTTTCTTT
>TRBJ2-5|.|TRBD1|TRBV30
CAWITTGGIQETQYF
TGTGCCTGGATTACCACAGGGGGCATCCAAGAGACCCAGTACTTC
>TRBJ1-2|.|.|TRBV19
CASSPLRGADYGYTF
TGTGCCAGTAGTCCCCTTAGAGGGGCGGACTATGGCTACACCTTC
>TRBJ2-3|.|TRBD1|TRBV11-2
CASSAWDSSSTDTQYF
TGTGCCAGCAGCGCCTGGGACAGCTCAAGCACAGATACGCAGTATTTT
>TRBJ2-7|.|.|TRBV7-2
CASSLAGAGVSYEQYF
TGTGCCAGCAGCTTAGCGGGGGCGGGGGTCTCCTACGAGCAGTACTTC
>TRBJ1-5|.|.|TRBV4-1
CASSQGGDLNNQPQHF
TGCGCCAGCAGCCAAGGGGGAGATTTGAACAATCAGCCCCAGCATTTT
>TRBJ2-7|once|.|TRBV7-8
CASSPRQDSEEQYF
TGTGCCAGCAGCCCCAGACAGGACTCTGAGGAGCAGTACTTC
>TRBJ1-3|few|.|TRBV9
CASSPGTISGNTIYF
TGTGCCAGCAGCCCTGGGACGATCTCTGGAAACACCATATATTTT
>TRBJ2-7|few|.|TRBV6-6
CASSYSGTTGEQYF
TGTGCCAGCAGTTACTCAGGCACTACGGGGGAGCAGTACTTC
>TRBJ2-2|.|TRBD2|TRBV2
CASSHALAANVGELFF
TGTGCCAGCAGCCATGCTCTAGCGGCGAACGTCGGGGAGCTGTTTTTT
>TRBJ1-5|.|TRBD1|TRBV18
CASSPVTGQGSSPQHF
TGTGCCAGCTCACCAGTGACGGGACAGGGGTCTTCGCCCCAGCATTTT
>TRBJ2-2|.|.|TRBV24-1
CATATGSTGELFF
TGTGCCACCGCCACAGGGAGCACCGGGGAGCTGTTTTTT
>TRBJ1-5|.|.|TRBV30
CAWTTGTSNQPQHF
TGTGCCTGGACTACCGGGACCAGCAATCAGCCCCAGCATTTT
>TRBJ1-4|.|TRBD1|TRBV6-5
CASSYGTVEKLFF
TGTGCCAGCAGTTACGGGACAGTGGAAAAACTGTTTTTT
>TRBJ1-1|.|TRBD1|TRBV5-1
CASSRRGQMNTEAFF
TGCGCCAGCAGCCGGAGGGGGCAGATGAACACTGAAGCTTTCTTT
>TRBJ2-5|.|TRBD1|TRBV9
CASSPRDRGRETQYF
TGTGCCAGCAGCCCCCGGGACAGGGGGCGAGAGACCCAGTACTTC
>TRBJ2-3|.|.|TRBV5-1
CASNRDHTDTQYF
TGCGCCAGCAACCGGGACCACACAGATACGCAGTATTTT
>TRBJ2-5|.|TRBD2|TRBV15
CATSRGLAGASTTQETQYF
TGTGCCACCAGCAGGGGACTAGCGGGGGCATCGACTACTCAAGAGACCCAGTACTTC
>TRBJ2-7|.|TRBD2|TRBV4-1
CASSQGHGKTSGFSYEQYF
TGCGCCAGCAGCCAAGGTCATGGAAAGACTAGCGGTTTCTCCTACGAGCAGTACTTC
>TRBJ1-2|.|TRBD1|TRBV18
CASSPDRGLTYGYTF
TGTGCCAGCTCACCGGACAGGGGGCTAACCTATGGCTACACCTTC
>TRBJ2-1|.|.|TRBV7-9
CASSPGVYNEQFF
TGTGCCAGCAGCCCCGGAGTTTACAATGAGCAGTTCTTC
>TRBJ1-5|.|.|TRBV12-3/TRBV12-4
CASTEGNQPQHF
TGTGCCAGCACCGAAGGGAATCAGCCCCAGCATTTT
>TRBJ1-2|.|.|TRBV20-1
CSANYGGYTF
TGCAGTGCGAACTACGGGGGCTACACCTTC
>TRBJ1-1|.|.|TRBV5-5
CASSQIPQFTGNTEAFF
TGTGCCAGCAGCCAGATACCTCAGTTTACAGGTAACACTGAAGCTTTCTTT
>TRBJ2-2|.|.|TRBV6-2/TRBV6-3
CASSFRPGELFF
TGTGCCAGCAGTTTTCGGCCCGGGGAGCTGTTTTTT
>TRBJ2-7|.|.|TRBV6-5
CASSYSRGSEQYF
TGTGCCAGCAGTTACTCGAGAGGGAGCGAGCAGTACTTC
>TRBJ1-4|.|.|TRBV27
CASRGRGNEKLFF
TGTGCCAGCAGGGGAAGGGGCAATGAAAAACTGTTTTTT
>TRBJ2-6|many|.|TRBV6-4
CASSDSTVSSGANVLTF
TGTGCCAGCAGTGACTCGACGGTATCCTCTGGGGCCAACGTCCTGACTTTC
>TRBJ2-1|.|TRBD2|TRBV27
CASSLSTSGGLRSYNEQFF
TGTGCCAGCAGTCTCTCGACTAGCGGGGGGCTACGATCATACAATGAGCAGTTCTTC
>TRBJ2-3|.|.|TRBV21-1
CASSKVPGRLTDTQYF
TGTGCCAGCAGCAAAGTCCCGGGGAGACTCACAGATACGCAGTATTTT
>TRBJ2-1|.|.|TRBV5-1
CASRGTDEQFF
TGCGCCAGCAGGGGGACGGATGAGCAGTTCTTC
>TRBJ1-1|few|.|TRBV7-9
CASRLMNTEAFF
TGTGCCAGCAGACTGATGAACACTGAAGCTTTCTTT
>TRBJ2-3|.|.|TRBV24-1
CATSDSPPSTDTQYF
TGTGCCACCTCGGACTCCCCACCTAGCACAGATACGCAGTATTTT
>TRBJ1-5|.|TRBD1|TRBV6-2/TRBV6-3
CASSKQDRGRNQPQHF
TGTGCCAGCAGTAAACAAGACAGGGGAAGAAATCAGCCCCAGCATTTT
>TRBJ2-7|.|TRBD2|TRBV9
CASSVLAGDSYEQYF
TGTGCCAGCAGCGTCTTAGCGGGAGACTCCTACGAGCAGTACTTC
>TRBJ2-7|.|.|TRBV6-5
CASSYKGGEQYF
TGTGCCAGCAGTTATAAGGGGGGGGAGCAGTACTTC
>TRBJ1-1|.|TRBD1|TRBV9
CASSVEPRDRVGNTEAFF
TGTGCCAGCAGCGTGGAGCCTCGGGACAGGGTGGGGAACACTGAAGCTTTCTTT
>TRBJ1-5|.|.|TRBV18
CASSPSSNQPQHF
TGTGCCAGCTCACCGAGTAGCAATCAGCCCCAGCATTTT
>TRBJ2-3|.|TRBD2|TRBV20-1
CSASPSGGRDTQYF
TGCAGTGCTAGTCCTAGCGGGGGGCGGGATACGCAGTATTTT
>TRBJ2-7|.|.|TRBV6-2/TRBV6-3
CASSYRGPPGYEQYF
TGTGCCAGCAGTTACCGCGGTCCCCCCGGGTACGAGCAGTACTTC
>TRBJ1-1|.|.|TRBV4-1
CASSREGNTEAFF
TGCGCCAGCAGCCGAGAAGGGAACACTGAAGCTTTCTTT
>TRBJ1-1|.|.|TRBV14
CASSQQTNTEAFF
TGTGCCAGCAGCCAACAGACGAACACTGAAGCTTTCTTT
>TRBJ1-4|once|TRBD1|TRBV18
CASSRDRGEKLFF
TGTGCCAGCTCCCGCGACAGGGGTGAAAAACTGTTTTTT
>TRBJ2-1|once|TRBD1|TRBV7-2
CASSRGPGIEQFF
TGTGCCAGCAGCAGGGGGCCAGGGATTGAGCAGTTCTTC
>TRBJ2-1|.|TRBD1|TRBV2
CASISGQGNEQFF
TGTGCCAGCATCTCCGGACAGGGAAATGAGCAGTTCTTC
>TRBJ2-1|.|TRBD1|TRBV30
CALDKGAGGFGNEQFF
TGTGCCTTGGATAAGGGGGCAGGGGGTTTTGGGAATGAGCAGTTCTTC
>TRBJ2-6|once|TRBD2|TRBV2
CASTEGVAGVSGANVLTF
TGTGCCAGCACCGAAGGGGTAGCGGGGGTCTCCGGGGCCAACGTCCTGACTTTC
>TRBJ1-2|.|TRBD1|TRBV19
CASTIKWDSFYGYTF
TGTGCCAGTACTATCAAATGGGACAGCTTCTATGGCTACACCTTC